Below, 10 T cell receptor beta chains from the same sample are listed, as sequenced in a study of CD8 T cells in ankylosing spondylitis. One entry per CDR3 protein results from TCRdb running MiXCR on the 5' RACE reads. The table has around 490,000 distinct CDR3 sequences, roughly 5.2% seen once. No antigen is known for these receptors. Points from the study as a whole: Made up of fewer than 10 highly homologous variants, a TCR beta motif appeared characteristic of ankylosing spondylitis blood.

The specimen was blood, either unsorted or a sorted T cell fraction (not recorded which). Receptors originate from a male donor with ankylosing spondylitis.

This clonotype was seen ten or more times. The rearrangement links TRBV12-3 or TRBV12-4 to TRBJ2-1; 10 bases agree with TRBD2. V trimming: 8 bases; J trimming: 6 bases; junction bases outside the gene matches: 4. The length of the CDR3 is 13 residues. CDR3 in DNA: TGTGCCAGCTTGGGACTAGCGACCAATGAGCAGTTCTTC. Protein: CASLGLATNEQFF.

This clonotype came up many times. J is TRBJ2-5 and V is TRBV7-2; 7 bases fit TRBD1. The CDR3 runs to 13 residues. Germline CDR1 is SGHTA and CDR2 is FQGNSA. The V segment lost 3 bases and the J segment 4 bases; nucleotides outside the gene matches: 2. The CDR3 reads CASSFNRGETQYF. The DNA for the CDR3 is TGTGCCAGCAGCTTCAACAGGGGAGAGACCCAGTACTTC.

Ten or more counts support this clonotype. The V gene is TRBV5-1, the J gene TRBJ1-4, with TRBD1 matching 10 bases. The CDR3 covers 14 residues. V shed 2 bases, J shed 8 bases, and the junction held 3 bases outside the gene matches. CDR1 is SGHRS, CDR2 YFSETQ, per germline. DNA for the CDR3: TGCGCCAGCAGCTTTGGACAGGGGGAAGAAAAACTGTTTTTT. This translates into CASSFGQGEEKLFF.

V usage is TRBV3-1 and J usage is TRBJ2-5; TRBD2 aligns across 16 bases. The CDR3 covers 18 residues. Trimming cost V 5 bases and J 1 base; bases outside gene matches: 7. The V gene's germline CDR1 is LGHDT and CDR2 YNNKEL (reference sequence). The DNA of the CDR3 is TGTGCCAGCAGCTCGGGACTAGCGGGAGGGGGGATCCAAGAGACCCAGTACTTC. Translated: CASSSGLAGGGIQETQYF.

This chain connects TRBV5-1 to TRBJ2-3; D gene unclear. The CDR3 loop spans 15 amino acids. Trimming cost V 0 bases and J 0 bases, with 8 bases left between them. Looked up from germline, CDR1 is SGHRS and CDR2 is YFSETQ. CDR3 region: CASSLDRQSTDTQYF. The DNA of the CDR3 is TGCGCCAGCAGCTTGGATCGCCAGAGCACAGATACGCAGTATTTT.

The J gene is TRBJ1-1, the V gene TRBV2; D not resolved. This CDR3 has 12 amino acids. In germline, CDR1 is SNHLY, CDR2 FYNNEI. With 8 bases removed from V and 0 bases from J, the gap between germline ends came to 7 bases. CDR3 sequence: CASESMNTEAFF. The CDR3 DNA reads as TGTGCCAGCGAGTCTATGAACACTGAAGCTTTCTTT.

V usage is TRBV13 and J usage is TRBJ2-3; TRBD1 or TRBD2 may be the D gene (6 bases each). Trimming shortened V by 4 bases and J by 5 bases, and 19 bases separated the two germline ends. Germline V gene lookup returns CDR1 PRHDT and CDR2 FYEKMQ (reference sequence). The CDR3 length is 16 residues. The CDR3 spells CASSSAGHLTGDTQYF. The CDR3 nucleotides read TGTGCCAGCAGCTCCGCGGGACACTTAACGGGAGATACGCAGTATTTT.

This clonotype was seen ten or more times. In nucleotides, the CDR3 is TGTGCCAGCAGCTTAGGAAGGGATGAAGCTTTCTTT. Translating it yields CASSLGRDEAFF. This sequence joins TRBV7-9 and TRBJ1-1; D is undetermined. Trimming took 1 base from V and 7 from J, leaving 7 bases between them. The germline CDR1 and CDR2 sequences are SEHNR and FQNEAQ (reference sequence). The CDR3 consists of 12 residues.

The chain has TRBV7-1 and TRBJ2-2; tentatively, D is TRBD2 (5 bases). TRBV7-1 is annotated as an ORF whose role is uncertain. This CDR3 has 15 residues. The CDR3: CASSSRTSNTGELFF. The CDR3 bases are TGTGCTAGTAGCTCCCGGACTTCAAACACCGGGGAGCTGTTTTTT.

There are many counts of this clonotype. This chain links TRBV5-1 with TRBJ2-7, with 9 bases aligning to TRBD1. Per germline, CDR1 SGHRS and CDR2 YFSETQ. Trimming at V came to 6 bases and at J to 6 bases, leaving 10 bases not matched to a gene. This CDR3 region has 14 residues. The CDR3: CASTSRTGAAEQYF. CDR3 in DNA: TGCGCCAGCACCTCCCGGACAGGGGCGGCCGAGCAGTACTTC.